This T cell receptor beta chain was obtained from a study of blood T cell repertoires in COVID-19. Overall study: Material from acute and convalescent COVID-19 was sourced from the United States, Italy and Spain. Sample material is recorded as cDNA or gDNA derived from T cells, B-cell-depleted T cells, or PBMCs.

V was pared by 9 bases and J by 2 bases, with 13 bases between. The CDR3 is 13 amino acids. Germline loops: CDR1 ENHRY, CDR2 SYGVKD. In the source study's methods: Counts of nucleated cells, estimated from reference gene primer amplification, were obtained. Using immunoSEQ multiplex PCR, the repertoire was profiled, and TCRdb retains in-frame clones only, with some absent. The D gene and trimming were derived from the DNA, and the V and J assignments and clone size from that table. The sample has fewer than 200,000 clones; about 83% are singletons. The rearrangement joins TRBV10-3 to TRBJ2-5, with D possibly TRBD1 on 6 matching bases. The TCR was taken from a woman over 75 with acute or convalescent COVID-19. What was sequenced was peripheral blood. CDR3 residues: CAISDRVQETQYF. The CDR3 coding sequence is TGTGCCATTTCGGACAGAGTGCAAGAGACCCAGTACTTC.